This is a list of T cell receptor beta chains from one sample in a study of blood T cell repertoires in COVID-19. Generated by immunoSEQ multiplex PCR, the TCRdb table keeps only in-frame clones and is missing some. The table has some 230,000 clones, roughly nine tenths seen once. Source material: peripheral blood. The receptor set was obtained from a woman aged 50 to 60 with COVID-19, enrolled during active disease. The conserved cysteine and the conserved F or W are not part of the CDR3 here. Clone size appears in some rows only: once, few, many, or a class for an expanded clone.

j_gene	v_gene	abundance	CDR3aa
TRBJ1-5	TRBV19	-	ASSSTNDGYRPQH
TRBJ1-1	TRBV19	-	ASSPGMNTEAF
TRBJ2-3	TRBV6-2/TRBV6-3	-	ASSRTGGANTQY
TRBJ1-1	TRBV5-8	-	ASSGERQGQSTEAF
TRBJ2-2	TRBV4-1	-	ASSRNLHGLAGTGELF
TRBJ2-7	TRBV13	-	ASRDSLSYEQY
TRBJ1-1	TRBV6-5	-	ASSTSRENTEAF
TRBJ2-6	TRBV28	-	ASSLMGLSGANVLT
TRBJ2-7	TRBV11-3	few	ASSHRVVEDYEQY
TRBJ2-2	TRBV5-6	-	ASSFLGQGVNGELF
TRBJ1-3	TRBV24-1	-	ATSTTGVRGNTIY
TRBJ2-1	TRBV12-5	-	ASGLRSGGSSYNEQF
TRBJ1-3	TRBV15	-	ATSRDGTGATGNTIY
TRBJ2-2	TRBV6-5	-	ASKIRGGNTGELF
TRBJ1-4	TRBV4-3	-	ASSQDSQGYEKLF
TRBJ2-5	TRBV5-1	-	ASSLASSGTRREVAQY
TRBJ1-2	TRBV21-1	many	ASTGTDLVFVGYT
TRBJ1-2	TRBV18	-	ASSSYTGVGYT
TRBJ1-4	TRBV18	-	ASSPGESTGKLF
TRBJ1-2	TRBV6-1	-	ASSEQGWSYGYT
TRBJ1-5	TRBV6-6	once	ASSYPYPQPQH
TRBJ1-3	TRBV9	-	ASSVAVFRDTIY
TRBJ2-2	TRBV2	-	ASSVLPQGGAGSTGELF
TRBJ2-1	TRBV2	few	ASSGGGAYNEQF
TRBJ2-2	TRBV19	-	ASSPRTSGGRTGELF
TRBJ1-1	TRBV4-3	few	ASSQDLGRNTEAF
TRBJ2-5	TRBV9	-	ASSPGGDHETQY
TRBJ2-2	TRBV30	-	AWSLGAGTGELF
TRBJ2-7	TRBV13	-	ASSPQGEQRSYEQY
TRBJ2-1	TRBV5-6	-	ASSLAGGVSNEQF
TRBJ2-7	TRBV11-2	-	ASSLDWQGLDEQY
TRBJ1-2	TRBV28	once	ASTGGLHYGYT
TRBJ1-2	TRBV19	-	ASSMNSIYGYT
TRBJ2-3	TRBV19	once	ASSGGVSSTDTQY
TRBJ1-1	TRBV3-1/TRBV3-2	-	ASTSSGMTPEAF
TRBJ2-1	TRBV18	-	ASSLSGGIYNEQF
TRBJ2-7	TRBV11-3	-	ASSLGATGFYEQY
TRBJ2-3	TRBV19	-	ASSIPGGATDTQY
TRBJ2-1	TRBV7-9	-	ASSFLQRRGIDYNEQF
TRBJ2-3	TRBV28	-	ASRKPGQGSTDTQY
TRBJ2-3	TRBV10-3	few	AINTGEDTQY
TRBJ2-3	TRBV9	-	ASSVALAGVSTDTQY
TRBJ2-1	TRBV7-9	-	ASSLVGGLMDEQF
TRBJ1-3	TRBV7-2	-	ASSLADFSGNTIY
TRBJ1-5	TRBV6-2/TRBV6-3	-	ASSGSFRQGSHHQPQH
TRBJ2-3	TRBV6-5	-	ASSPTGKTDTQY
TRBJ2-5	TRBV30	-	AWSDRGGQETQY